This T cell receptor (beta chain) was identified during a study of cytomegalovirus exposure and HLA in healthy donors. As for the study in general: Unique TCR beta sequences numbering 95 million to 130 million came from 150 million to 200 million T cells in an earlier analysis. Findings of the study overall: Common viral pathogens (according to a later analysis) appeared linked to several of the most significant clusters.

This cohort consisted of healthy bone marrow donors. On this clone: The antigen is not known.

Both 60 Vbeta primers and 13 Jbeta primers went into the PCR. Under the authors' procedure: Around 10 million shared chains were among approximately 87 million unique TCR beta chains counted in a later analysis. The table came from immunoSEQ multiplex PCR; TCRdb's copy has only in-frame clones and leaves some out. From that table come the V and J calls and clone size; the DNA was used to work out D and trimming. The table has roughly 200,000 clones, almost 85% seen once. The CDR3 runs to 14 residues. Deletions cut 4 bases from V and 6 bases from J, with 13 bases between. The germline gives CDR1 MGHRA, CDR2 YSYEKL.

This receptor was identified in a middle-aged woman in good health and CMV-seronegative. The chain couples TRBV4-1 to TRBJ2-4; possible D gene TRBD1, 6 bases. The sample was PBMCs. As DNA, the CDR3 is TGCGCCAGCAGCCTTGGGAGAGGGGGAAACATTCAGTACTTC. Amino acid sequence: CASSLGRGGNIQYF.